The rows below give T cell receptor beta chains drawn from one sample of a study of shared clonotypes between healthy human individuals. Here immunoSEQ multiplex PCR was the method, and the copy in TCRdb shows in-frame clones only, minus some. The sample lists approximately 1.9 million clones; just under 95% were seen once. The sample consisted of naive CD8+ T cells from PBMCs. These receptors came from a man between 18 and 29 years old in good health. Some clones in this sample may be carry-over from other donors' samples. The CDR3 runs from the conserved cysteine through the conserved F or W. D genes are given only for firm matches. Only part of the rows carry a size: once, few, many, or a class if the clone is expanded.

NA | TRBJ2-1 | TRBV21-1 | NA | CASSKGVMGYNEQFF | TGTGCCAGCAGCAAAGGGGTTATGGGCTACAATGAGCAGTTCTTC
NA | TRBJ2-7 | TRBV4-1 | NA | CASSQDGVSHEQYF | TGCGCCAGCAGCCAAGATGGCGTATCGCACGAGCAGTACTTC
NA | TRBJ2-1 | TRBV5-1 | TRBD1 | CASSLWDSSYNEQFF | TGCGCCAGCAGCTTATGGGACAGCTCCTACAATGAGCAGTTCTTC
NA | TRBJ2-7 | TRBV4-2 | NA | CASQDTSSYEQYF | TGTGCCAGCCAGGACACGAGCTCCTACGAGCAGTACTTC
NA | TRBJ2-7 | TRBV5-1 | NA | CASSLYPEIYEQYF | TGCGCCAGCAGCTTGTATCCAGAGATTTACGAGCAGTACTTC
NA | TRBJ2-2 | TRBV5-4 | NA | CAMGVFGELFF | TGTGCCATGGGGGTTTTCGGAGAGCTGTTTTTT
NA | TRBJ2-1 | TRBV27 | TRBD2 | CASRELAEIYNEQFF | TGTGCCAGCAGGGAACTAGCGGAGATCTACAATGAGCAGTTCTTC
NA | TRBJ1-2 | TRBV5-4 | NA | CASSLLGSGYTF | TGTGCCAGCAGCTTGTTAGGCTCTGGCTACACCTTC
NA | TRBJ1-2 | TRBV27 | NA | CASSPGGSFYGYTF | TGTGCCAGCAGTCCCGGGGGCAGTTTCTATGGCTACACCTTC
NA | TRBJ2-7 | TRBV7-9 | NA | CASSYGSDEQYF | TGTGCCAGCAGCTACGGATCCGACGAGCAGTACTTC
NA | TRBJ2-5 | TRBV5-6 | TRBD2 | CASNMAGVQETQYF | TGTGCCAGCAACATGGCGGGGGTACAAGAGACCCAGTACTTC
NA | TRBJ2-7 | TRBV28 | NA | CASSFLDESSYEQYF | TGTGCCAGCAGTTTCTTGGACGAGAGCTCCTACGAGCAGTACTTC
NA | TRBJ1-2 | TRBV19 | TRBD1 | CASSMDRTNYGYTF | TGTGCCAGTAGTATGGACAGGACTAACTATGGCTACACCTTC
few | TRBJ1-1 | TRBV5-1 | NA | CASSLAVNTEAFF | TGCGCCAGCAGCTTGGCCGTGAACACTGAAGCTTTCTTT
NA | TRBJ2-7 | TRBV29-1 | NA | CSVGPGHTFYEQYF | TGCAGCGTTGGCCCGGGCCATACGTTCTACGAGCAGTACTTC
NA | TRBJ2-2 | TRBV29-1 | NA | CSSLAPTGELFF | TGCAGCTCCCTCGCCCCAACCGGGGAGCTGTTTTTT
NA | TRBJ2-3 | TRBV4-3 | NA | CASRLTDRHRTDTQYF | TGCGCCAGCCGTCTGACCGACAGACACCGCACAGATACGCAGTATTTT
NA | TRBJ2-7 | TRBV28 | TRBD1 | CASSFPRAGGSYEQYF | TGTGCCAGCAGTTTTCCCCGGGCAGGGGGCTCCTACGAGCAGTACTTC
NA | TRBJ1-2 | TRBV28 | TRBD1 | CASSNVRQLIRGRVKHGYTF | TGTGCCAGCAGCAACGTGCGGCAACTAATCAGGGGGCGGGTGAAGCATGGCTACACCTTC
NA | TRBJ2-3 | TRBV27 | TRBD2 | CASSPILASADTQYF | TGTGCCAGCAGTCCCATACTAGCGTCGGCAGATACGCAGTATTTT
NA | TRBJ2-2 | TRBV7-2 | TRBD1 | CASRDRQGNTGELFF | TGTGCCAGCAGGGACAGACAGGGGAACACCGGGGAGCTGTTTTTT
NA | TRBJ2-5 | TRBV5-1 | NA | CASSLADATQYF | TGCGCCAGCAGCTTGGCCGATGCCACCCAGTACTTC
few | TRBJ1-4 | TRBV30 | NA | CAWSVVQEGNEKLFF | TGTGCCTGGAGTGTAGTCCAGGAAGGGAATGAAAAACTGTTTTTT
NA | TRBJ1-2 | TRBV28 | TRBD1 | CASSPGGMIYGYTF | TGTGCCAGCAGCCCAGGGGGAATGATCTATGGCTACACCTTC
NA | TRBJ2-5 | TRBV28 | NA | CASSFDNVGSQETQYF | TGTGCCAGCAGTTTTGACAATGTGGGGTCACAAGAGACCCAGTACTTC
NA | TRBJ2-7 | TRBV11-2 | NA | CASSLGPRPGTDTYEQYF | TGTGCCAGCAGCTTAGGGCCTCGGCCCGGGACCGACACCTACGAGCAGTACTTC
NA | TRBJ1-4 | TRBV27 | NA | CASSPRGANEKLFF | TGTGCCAGCAGCCCCCGAGGGGCTAATGAAAAACTGTTTTTT
NA | TRBJ2-5 | TRBV6-6 | NA | CASSYPEVRGTETQYF | TGTGCCAGCAGTTACCCGGAGGTGAGGGGTACGGAGACCCAGTACTTC
NA | TRBJ1-2 | TRBV5-4 | TRBD1 | CASSLADRGYGYTF | TGTGCCAGCAGCTTGGCGGACAGGGGGTATGGCTACACCTTC
NA | TRBJ2-3 | TRBV6-6 | TRBD2 | CASTALRLASADTQYF | TGTGCCAGCACCGCATTGAGACTAGCGTCAGCAGATACGCAGTATTTT
NA | TRBJ2-7 | TRBV5-1 | TRBD1 | CASSPTGGRYEQYF | TGCGCCAGCAGCCCGACAGGGGGCAGGTACGAGCAGTACTTC
once | TRBJ2-7 | TRBV4-1 | NA | CASSQVYGPYEQYF | TGCGCCAGCAGCCAAGTGTATGGGCCCTACGAGCAGTACTTC
NA | TRBJ2-7 | TRBV4-1 | NA | CASSQKVAYEQYF | TGCGCCAGCAGCCAAAAGGTAGCCTACGAGCAGTACTTC
NA | TRBJ1-1 | TRBV27 | NA | CASGFSGIMNTEAFF | TGTGCCAGCGGATTCTCGGGAATAATGAACACTGAAGCTTTCTTT